This entry lists 9 T cell receptor beta chains sequenced from one sample in a study of blood T cell repertoires in COVID-19. Libraries were prepared by immunoSEQ multiplex PCR; TCRdb keeps only in-frame clonotypes and omits some of them. The sample has 250,000 or so clones, 84% seen once. Sequencing was done on a sample of peripheral blood. These receptors were collected from a man aged 50 to 59 with acute or convalescent COVID-19.

The chain carries TRBV7-9 and TRBJ1-2; 7 bases fit TRBD1. V was clipped by 5 bases and J by 11 bases; unmatched bases: 17. Looked up from germline, CDR1 is SEHNR and CDR2 is FQNEAQ (reference sequence). The CDR3 has 15 amino acids. The CDR3 reads CASSAPYRGYGSYTF. DNA for the CDR3: TGTGCCAGCAGCGCACCCTACAGGGGCTACGGGTCTTACACCTTC. Full variable domain (missing parts from reference TRBV7-9 and TRBJ1-2): DTGVSQNPRHKITKRGQNVTFRCDPISEHNRLYWYRQTLGQGPEFLTYFQNEAQLEKSRLLSDRFSAERPKGSFSTLEIQRTEQGDSAMYLCASSAPYRGYGSYTFGSGTRLTVV.

The chain recombines TRBV19 with TRBJ2-4; a weak D match, TRBD1 (5 bases). The germline V gene has CDR1 LNHDA and CDR2 SQIVND (reference sequence). This CDR3 contains 14 residues. V lost 8 bases, J lost 2 bases, and 13 bases lay in between. The CDR3 sequence is CASRSGYPKNIQYF. The CDR3 nucleotides are TGTGCCAGTCGATCAGGGTATCCCAAAAACATTCAGTACTTC.

The chain employs TRBV6-4 and TRBJ2-2; TRBD1 matches at 7 bases. V was clipped by 0 bases and J by 4 bases; unmatched bases: 2. The CDR3 extends over 15 amino acids. In germline, CDR1 is MRHNA, CDR2 SNTAGT. The DNA for the CDR3 is TGTGCCAGCAGTGACTCCGGGACAGTCACCGGGGAGCTGTTTTTT. Protein: CASSDSGTVTGELFF.

This clone turned up a few times. The chain couples TRBV24-1 to TRBJ2-1, with D possibly matching TRBD1 (5 bases). The CDR3 covers 15 residues. The V gene's germline CDR1 is KGHDR and CDR2 SFDVKD. V was pared by 6 bases and J by 4 bases, with 15 bases between. The CDR3 protein is CATSRRTDNYNEQFF. The DNA of the CDR3 is TGTGCCACCAGTCGCCGGACGGACAATTACAATGAGCAGTTCTTC.

The V and J genes are TRBV2 and TRBJ2-7, with 9 bases lining up with TRBD2. J was trimmed by 3 bases and V by 2 bases; bases with no gene match: 5. From germline, CDR1 is SNHLY and CDR2 FYNNEI. The CDR3 sequence is 15 residues long. DNA for the CDR3: TGTGCCAGCAGTGAATCTCTTAGCGGGAGCTACGAGCAGTACTTC. It specifies CASSESLSGSYEQYF.

The chain is built from TRBV30 and TRBJ2-3, with TRBD1 matching over 8 bases. The CDR3 is 13 residues long. Germline assignment: CDR1 GTSNPN and CDR2 SVGIG (reference sequence). With 4 bases clipped from V and 2 bases from J, the junction kept 2 bases outside the gene matches. The CDR3: CAWTGGHTDTQYF. CDR3 DNA: TGTGCCTGGACAGGGGGCCACACAGATACGCAGTATTTT.

The chain carries TRBV12-3 or TRBV12-4 and TRBJ1-4; tentative D call: TRBD1 (5 bases). V lost 8 bases to trimming and J lost 3 bases, with 10 bases between them. This CDR3 region has 13 residues. DNA of the CDR3: TGTGCCAGCGGCCGACAGTCTAATGAAAAACTGTTTTTT. Amino acid sequence: CASGRQSNEKLFF.

The J gene is TRBJ2-3, the V gene TRBV5-1, with a tentative D call TRBD2 (6 bases). Between the trimmed V and J ends, which lost 4 bases and 2 bases, there was a span of 17 bases. The germline CDR1 and CDR2 sequences are SGHRS and YFSETQ. This CDR3 spans 16 amino acids. The CDR3 protein is CASSRGTDEFTDTQYF. In DNA, the CDR3 is TGCGCCAGCAGCCGAGGGACTGACGAATTCACAGATACGCAGTATTTT.

This chain connects TRBV27 to TRBJ2-7; the D gene is possibly TRBD1 (7 bases). This CDR3 is built from 16 residues. Germline values: CDR1 MNHEY, CDR2 SMNVEV (reference sequence). Trimming took off 5 bases at V and 7 bases at J, with 24 bases between the two ends. CDR3 DNA sequence: TGTGCCAGCAGTGTCTCGGGGCAGGGGGGCTCTTGGGAGCAGTACTTC. Amino acids: CASSVSGQGGSWEQYF.